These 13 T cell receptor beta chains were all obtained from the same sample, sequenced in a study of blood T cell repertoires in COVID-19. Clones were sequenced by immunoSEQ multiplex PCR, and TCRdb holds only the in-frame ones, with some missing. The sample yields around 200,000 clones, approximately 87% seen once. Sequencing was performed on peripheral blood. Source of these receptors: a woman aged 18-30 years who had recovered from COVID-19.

This CDR3 reads CASSYSTSGKWYEQYF. The DNA for the CDR3 is TGTGCCAGCAGTTACTCGACGTCAGGGAAATGGTACGAGCAGTACTTC. The chain is built from TRBV6-6 and TRBJ2-7, with D possibly being TRBD1 (5 bases). The V gene's germline CDR1 is MNHNY and CDR2 SVGAGI (reference sequence). This CDR3 is built from 16 residues. The V and J ends lost 0 bases and 4 bases respectively, with 16 bases between them.

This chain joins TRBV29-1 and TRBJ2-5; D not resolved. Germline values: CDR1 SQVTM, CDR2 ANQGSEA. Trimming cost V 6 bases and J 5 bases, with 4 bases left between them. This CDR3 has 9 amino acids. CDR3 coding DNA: TGCAGCGTCGGGGAGACCCAGTACTTC. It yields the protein CSVGETQYF.

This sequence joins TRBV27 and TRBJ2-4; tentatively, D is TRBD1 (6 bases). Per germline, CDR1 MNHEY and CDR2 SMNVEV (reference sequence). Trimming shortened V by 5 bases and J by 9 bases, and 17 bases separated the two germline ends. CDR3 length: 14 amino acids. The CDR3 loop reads CASSMDSGYGIQYF. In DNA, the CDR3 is TGTGCCAGCAGTATGGACAGTGGTTACGGCATTCAGTACTTC.

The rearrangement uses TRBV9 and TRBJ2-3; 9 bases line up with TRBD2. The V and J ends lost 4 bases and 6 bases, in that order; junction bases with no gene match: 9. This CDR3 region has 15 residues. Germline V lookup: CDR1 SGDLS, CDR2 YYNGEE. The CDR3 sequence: CASSSASGAGDTQYF. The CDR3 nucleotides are TGTGCCAGCAGCTCCGCTAGCGGGGCGGGGGATACGCAGTATTTT.

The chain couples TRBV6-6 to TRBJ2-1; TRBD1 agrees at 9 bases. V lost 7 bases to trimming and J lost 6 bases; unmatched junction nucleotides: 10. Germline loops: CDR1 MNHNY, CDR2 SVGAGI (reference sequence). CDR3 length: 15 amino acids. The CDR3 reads CASNPPDRGVNEQFF. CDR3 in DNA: TGTGCCAGCAATCCCCCGGACAGGGGAGTCAATGAGCAGTTCTTC.

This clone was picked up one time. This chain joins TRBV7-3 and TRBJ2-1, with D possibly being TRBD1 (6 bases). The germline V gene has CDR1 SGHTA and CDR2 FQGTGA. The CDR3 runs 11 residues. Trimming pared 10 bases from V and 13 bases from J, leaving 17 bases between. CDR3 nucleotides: TGTGCCACCAACGATGCTGGGGGCCAGTTCTTC. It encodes CATNDAGGQFF. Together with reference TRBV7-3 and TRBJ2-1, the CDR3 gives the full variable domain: GAGVSQTPSNKVTEKGKYVELRCDPISGHTALYWYRQSLGQGPEFLIYFQGTGAADDSGLPNDRFFAVRPEGSVSTLKIQRTERGDSAVYLCATNDAGGQFFGPGTRLTVL.

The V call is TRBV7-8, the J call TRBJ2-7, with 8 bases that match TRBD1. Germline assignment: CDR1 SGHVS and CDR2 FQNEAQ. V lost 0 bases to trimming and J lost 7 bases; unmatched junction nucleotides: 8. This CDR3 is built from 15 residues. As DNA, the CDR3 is TGTGCCAGCAGCTTAGCGACAGGGGTCCCTGTGGAGCAGTACTTC. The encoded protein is CASSLATGVPVEQYF.

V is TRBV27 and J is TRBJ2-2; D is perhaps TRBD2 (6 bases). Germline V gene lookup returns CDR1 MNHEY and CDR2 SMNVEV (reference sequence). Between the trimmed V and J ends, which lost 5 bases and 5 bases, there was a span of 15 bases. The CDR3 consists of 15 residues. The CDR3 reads CASSHNSAGTGELFF. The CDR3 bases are TGTGCCAGCAGTCACAACAGTGCGGGGACCGGGGAGCTGTTTTTT.

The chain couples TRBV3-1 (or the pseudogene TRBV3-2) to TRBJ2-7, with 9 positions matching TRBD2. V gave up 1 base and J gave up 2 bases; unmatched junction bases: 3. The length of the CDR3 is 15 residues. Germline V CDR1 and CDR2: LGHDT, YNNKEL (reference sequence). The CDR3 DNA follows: TGTGCCAGCAGCCAAGGGATAGCGGGGGCCTACGAGCAGTACTTC. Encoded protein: CASSQGIAGAYEQYF.

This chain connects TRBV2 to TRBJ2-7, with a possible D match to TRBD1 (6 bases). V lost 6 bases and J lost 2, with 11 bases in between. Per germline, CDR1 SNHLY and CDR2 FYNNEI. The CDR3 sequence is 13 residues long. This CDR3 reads CASSGDTTYEQYF. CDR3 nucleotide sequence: TGTGCCAGCAGCGGGGACACCACCTACGAGCAGTACTTC. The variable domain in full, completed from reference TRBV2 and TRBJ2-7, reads EPEVTQTPSHQVTQMGQEVILRCVPISNHLYFYWYRQILGQKVEFLVSFYNNEISEKSEIFDDQFSVERPDGSNFTLKIRSTKLEDSAMYFCASSGDTTYEQYFGPGTRLTVT.

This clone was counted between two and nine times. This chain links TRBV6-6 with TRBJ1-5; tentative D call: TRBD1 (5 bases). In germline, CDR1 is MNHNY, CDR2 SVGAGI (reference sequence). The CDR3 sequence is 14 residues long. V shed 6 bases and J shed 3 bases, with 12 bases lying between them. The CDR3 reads CASSPGSPNQPQHF. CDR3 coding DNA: TGTGCCAGCAGCCCAGGGTCACCCAATCAGCCCCAGCATTTT.

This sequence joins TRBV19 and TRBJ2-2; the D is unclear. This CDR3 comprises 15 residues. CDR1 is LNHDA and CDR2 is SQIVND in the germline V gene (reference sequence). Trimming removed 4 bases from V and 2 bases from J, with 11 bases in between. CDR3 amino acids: CASSRYTTNTGELFF. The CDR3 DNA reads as TGTGCCAGTAGTAGGTACACAACAAACACCGGGGAGCTGTTTTTT.

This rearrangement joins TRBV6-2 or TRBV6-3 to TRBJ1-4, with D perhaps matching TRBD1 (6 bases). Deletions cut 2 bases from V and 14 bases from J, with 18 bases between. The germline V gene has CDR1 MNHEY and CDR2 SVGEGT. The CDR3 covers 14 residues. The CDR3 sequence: CASSYRLRGARLFF. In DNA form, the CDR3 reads TGTGCCAGCAGTTACAGACTACGGGGGGCACGGCTGTTTTTT.